A single T cell receptor (beta chain) is shown here with its context. Random hexamers were used to reverse transcribe the RNA input (about 0.5 to 1 ug). TCRdb re-derived calls from the immunoSEQ multiplex PCR reads in MiXCR, one entry per CDR3 protein. Of approximately 180,000 distinct CDR3 sequences listed, over 90% are singletons. V shed 3 bases, J shed 0 bases, and the junction held 9 bases outside the gene matches. The germline V gene has CDR1 KGHSH and CDR2 LQKENI. The CDR3 loop spans 17 amino acids. These data are taken from a study of CD8 T cells in Susac syndrome. Sequencing of TCR beta covered CD8+ and CD4+ T cells obtained from blood. TEMRA cells underwent FACS enrichment and CD8+ and CD4+ T cells underwent negative isolation.

This TCR derives from a human donor with Susac syndrome. Sequenced: CD4+ T cells from PBMCs. The chain has TRBV18 and TRBJ1-1, with 8 bases matching TRBD1. As DNA, the CDR3 is TGTGCCAGCTCACCCCTCCTATTACAGGGGGTGAACACTGAAGCTTTCTTT. Translation: CASSPLLLQGVNTEAFF.